This T cell receptor beta chain was documented in a study of glioma-infiltrating T cells (dated by TCRdb to about 2016). Regarding the complete study: TCR alpha- and beta-chain repertoires were sequenced from glioma tissue, non-neoplastic brain tissue and matched peripheral blood mononuclear cells. To measure divergence between tissue and blood T-cell populations, each tissue-infiltrating repertoire was compared with the peripheral blood repertoire of the same patient. The paired cohort comprised three low-grade glioma patients, about eight primary glioblastoma patients and three non-glioma patients contributing non-neoplastic brain tissue. On the study overall, not on this receptor specifically: Small numbers underpinned the group comparisons: under ten glioblastoma patients, three low-grade glioma patients and three non-neoplastic patients. VJ-independent divergence between tissue and blood was below expectation in non-neoplastic patients but above expectation in all gliomas, especially low-grade gliomas. Very few CDR3 sequences were found to be shared between tissue and blood, and this scarcity was attributed to high CDR3 diversity and limited sampling.

This clonotype came up a few times. The specificity of this receptor is unknown. Per-nucleotide qualities are absent, and no much larger clonotype sits a single base away. The iRepertoire nested amplicon-rescue multiplex PCR (arm-PCR) platform was used to amplify TCR alpha and beta CDR3 regions from RNA. For one-step reverse transcription and amplification, about 85-450 ng of tissue mRNA or PBMC total RNA was used as input. Following bead purification, Illumina adapters were added by a secondary multiplex PCR, and the libraries were gel-purified between 200 and 400 bp. The libraries contained internal 6-nucleotide barcodes that were used for demultiplexing. Sequencing of libraries was performed on an Illumina MiSeq with 2x220 or 2x250 nucleotide paired-end reads. In the paper's pipeline: FLASH 1.2.11 was used to merge paired reads, and BWA-MEM then aligned the reads to the GRCh37 human genome before TRA and TRB reads were extracted. V and J assignment used an IMGT-derived reference of cassette sequences and CDR3 motifs that included pseudogenes. Reads were translated in three frames, and productive CDR3s were defined by a C…FGXG motif without stop codons. A clonotype was defined as a unique combination of a V-J cassette pair and a CDR3 amino acid sequence. Reads were filtered by Hamming distance, thresholded by each sample's sequence error rate in mapped regions. TCRdb redid the processing of the public reads, applying fastp at Q25 and MiXCR, and retained in-frame beta chains. Every distinct CDR3 protein forms one entry, paired with its most common genes and DNA. In this record, the V and J calls reflect TCRdb's handling and not the investigators' own analysis. The sample has some 150,000 distinct CDR3 sequences on record, 39% of them singletons. About a fifth of the sample goes to the ten largest clones.

Reading the germline V gene gives CDR1 MNHEY and CDR2 SVGEGT. The CDR3 contains 13 residues, cysteine and phenylalanine counted. The sequence is cut down to CDR3 DNA, 39 bases in frame from base 1. The junction shows trimming of 2 bases on V and 5 bases on J, plus 9 bases between the germline ends. Sequencing was performed on glioma tissue, nonneoplastic brain tissue, or PBMCs (not recorded which). This sequence originates from a human donor with low-grade glioma or glioblastoma, undergoing nonglioma brain surgery, or in good health (not recorded which). The chain is made from TRBV6-2 or TRBV6-3 and TRBJ1-2; the D gene cannot be named for sure. The sequenced DNA is TGTGCCAGCAGTTACATACAGAATTATGGCTACACCTTC. Translated, it gives CASSYIQNYGYTF.